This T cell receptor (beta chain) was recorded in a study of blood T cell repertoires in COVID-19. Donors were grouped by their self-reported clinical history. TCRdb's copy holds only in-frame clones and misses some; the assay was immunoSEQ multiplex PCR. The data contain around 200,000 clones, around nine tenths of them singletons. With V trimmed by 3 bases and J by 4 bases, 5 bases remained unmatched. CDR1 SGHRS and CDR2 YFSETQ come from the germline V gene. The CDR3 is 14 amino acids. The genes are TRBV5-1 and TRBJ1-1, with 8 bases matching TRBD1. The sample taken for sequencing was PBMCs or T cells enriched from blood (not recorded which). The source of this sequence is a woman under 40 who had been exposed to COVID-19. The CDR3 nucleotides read TGCGCCAGCAGCTCAGACAGGGGCGGCACTGAAGCTTTCTTT. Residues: CASSSDRGGTEAFF. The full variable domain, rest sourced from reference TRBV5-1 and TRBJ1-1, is KAGVTQTPRYLIKTRGQQVTLSCSPISGHRSVSWYQQTPGQGLQFLFEYFSETQRNKGNFPGRFSGRQFSNSRSEMNVSTLELGDSALYLCASSSDRGGTEAFFGQGTRLTVV.